Presented here are 21 T cell receptor beta chains from one specimen sequenced in a study of cytomegalovirus exposure and HLA in healthy donors. With 60 Vbeta and 13 Jbeta primers, the PCR was carried out. Using immunoSEQ multiplex PCR, the repertoire was profiled, and TCRdb retains in-frame clones only, with some absent. The sample shows approximately 120,000 clones, and 1% sits with its ten largest clones. The sequenced sample was PBMCs. These receptor sequences come from a man aged 18 to 30 in good health and CMV-seronegative.

This sequence joins TRBV6-4 and TRBJ2-1, with TRBD2 identical over 9 bases. Germline CDR1 and CDR2: MRHNA and SNTAGT. The trim removed 6 bases at V and 0 bases at J, leaving 9 bases unmatched. The CDR3 is made up of 17 amino acids. The CDR3 sequence is CASRPGASGTSYNEQFF. Written as DNA, the CDR3 is TGTGCCAGCAGACCTGGGGCTAGCGGGACCTCCTACAATGAGCAGTTCTTC.

This chain connects TRBV5-1 to TRBJ1-1; no definite D call. V was clipped by 1 base and J by 8 bases, with 12 bases between them. The CDR3 length is 13 residues. CDR1 and CDR2 (germline): SGHRS, YFSETQ. The CDR3 protein is CASSLNSNPEAFF. CDR3 in DNA: TGCGCCAGCAGCTTGAATAGTAACCCCGAAGCTTTCTTT.

The V call is TRBV5-6, the J call TRBJ1-2; 9 bases align to TRBD1. The V gene's germline CDR1 is SGHDT and CDR2 YYEEEE. The CDR3 runs 13 residues. Trimming took 4 bases from V and 8 from J; bases not matched to a gene: 6. CDR3 loop: CASSPNRGRGYTF. The CDR3 DNA reads as TGTGCCAGCAGCCCAAACAGGGGGCGAGGCTACACCTTC.

The chain employs TRBV4-2 and TRBJ1-2; possible D gene TRBD1, 5 bases. Trimming took off 0 bases at V and 4 bases at J, with 18 bases between the two ends. Germline V CDR1 and CDR2: LGHNA, YNFKEQ. CDR3 length: 17 amino acids. The CDR3 DNA reads as TGTGCCAGCAGCCAAGACAGGTCAACTCTGGGGGGCTATGGCTACACCTTC. Protein product: CASSQDRSTLGGYGYTF.

This chain joins TRBV6-6 and TRBJ1-2; possible D gene TRBD1, 5 bases. The CDR3 loop spans 13 amino acids. The germline CDR1 and CDR2 sequences are MNHNY and SVGAGI (reference sequence). V was clipped by 8 bases and J by 2 bases, with 12 bases between them. CDR3 coding DNA: TGTGCCAGCTCCAGGGTATTGAACTATGGCTACACCTTC. Amino acid sequence: CASSRVLNYGYTF.

The gene calls are TRBV5-1 and TRBJ2-1; 8 bases map to TRBD1. CDR1 is SGHRS, CDR2 YFSETQ, per germline. This CDR3 is built from 15 residues. The ends lost 3 bases at V and 5 bases at J; junction bases unmatched: 7. The CDR3 region is CASSWATGVDNEQFF. The CDR3 coding sequence is TGCGCCAGCAGCTGGGCGACAGGGGTGGACAATGAGCAGTTCTTC. The whole variable domain, filled in from reference TRBV5-1 and TRBJ2-1, reads KAGVTQTPRYLIKTRGQQVTLSCSPISGHRSVSWYQQTPGQGLQFLFEYFSETQRNKGNFPGRFSGRQFSNSRSEMNVSTLELGDSALYLCASSWATGVDNEQFFGPGTRLTVL.

The chain recombines TRBV18 with TRBJ1-1; no reliable D call. The germline V gene has CDR1 KGHSH and CDR2 LQKENI. The CDR3 runs to 14 residues. V was pared by 3 bases and J by 5 bases, with 13 bases between. CDR3 in amino acids: CASSPAGGRTEAFF. Here the CDR3 DNA reads TGTGCCAGCTCACCCGCGGGTGGACGAACTGAAGCTTTCTTT.

The V gene is TRBV19, the J gene TRBJ1-2, with 9 bases matching TRBD1. The CDR3 has 14 amino acids. V lost 6 bases to trimming and J lost 6 bases; unmatched junction nucleotides: 8. In germline, CDR1 is LNHDA, CDR2 SQIVND (reference sequence). CDR3 in amino acids: CASSHPGQGNGYTF. CDR3 nucleotides: TGTGCCAGTAGCCACCCGGGACAGGGTAATGGCTACACCTTC.

The chain couples TRBV30 to TRBJ2-3; D might be TRBD2 (5 bases). Germline V gene sequence: CDR1 GTSNPN, CDR2 SVGIG (reference sequence). The V and J ends lost 4 bases and 0 bases respectively, with 11 bases between them. The CDR3 consists of 14 residues. CDR3 sequence: CAWTMSGSTDTQYF. The CDR3 DNA sequence: TGTGCCTGGACGATGAGCGGAAGCACAGATACGCAGTATTTT.

The rearrangement joins TRBV2 to TRBJ1-1; D is perhaps TRBD1 (6 bases). The CDR3 length is 16 residues. V lost 3 bases and J lost 5, with 19 bases in between. The germline CDR1 and CDR2 sequences are SNHLY and FYNNEI. CDR3 amino acids: CASSEIREGRGTEAFF. CDR3 DNA sequence: TGTGCCAGCAGTGAGATCAGGGAAGGCAGGGGAACTGAAGCTTTCTTT.

As to this clone: One junction end disagrees with the germline gene, perhaps due to a read error. This specimen includes other DNA sequences encoding the same CDR3. This chain links TRBV6-4 with TRBJ2-1, with TRBD2 identical over 8 bases. The CDR3 consists of 15 residues. CDR1 is MRHNA and CDR2 is SNTAGT in the germline V gene. CDR3 coding DNA: TGCGCCAGCAGTGACTCAATCGGGGGGGCCAATGAGCAGTTCTTC. It yields the protein CASSDSIGGANEQFF.

In DNA, the CDR3 is TGTGCCAGTAGTACGGGACAGATCATGAACACTGAAGCTTTCTTT. Protein sequence: CASSTGQIMNTEAFF. The chain joins TRBV19 to TRBJ1-1, with 7 bases aligning to TRBD1. Germline V gene lookup returns CDR1 LNHDA and CDR2 SQIVND (reference sequence). The V gene end was trimmed by 4 bases and the J gene end by 0 bases; junction bases not matched to a gene: 5. The CDR3 runs to 15 residues.

The chain joins TRBV14 to TRBJ2-7, with 9 nucleotides matching TRBD2. V lost 0 bases and J lost 3; bases outside the gene matches: 9. The CDR3 extends over 17 amino acids. The germline CDR1 and CDR2 sequences are SGHDN and FVKESK. The CDR3 nucleotides are TGTGCCAGCAGCCAAGATAGGGCGTGGCGGGGGGGCTACGAGCAGTACTTC. Amino acid sequence: CASSQDRAWRGGYEQYF.

V and J are TRBV7-9 and TRBJ2-7, with D maybe TRBD2 (6 bases). The V gene's germline CDR1 is SEHNR and CDR2 FQNEAQ (reference sequence). Trimming left V 1 base short and J 4 bases short, with 23 bases between. This CDR3 is built from 18 residues. CDR3 sequence (DNA): TGTGCCAGCAGCTTAGGAGTTTCCTTTGGGCGGGGCGCTTACGAGCAGTACTTC. Protein: CASSLGVSFGRGAYEQYF.

Notes on this clone: Germline and junction disagree at one end, which may indicate a read error. The gene calls are TRBV7-7 and TRBJ2-5, with 7 positions matching TRBD2. The CDR3 is 14 amino acids. The germline V gene has CDR1 SSHAT and CDR2 FNYEAQ (reference sequence). The chain's CDR3 is CASTYSTSAETQYF. CDR3 coding DNA: TGTGCTAGCACCTACTCCACTAGCGCAGAGACCCAGTACTTC. The full variable domain, with the rest looked up from reference TRBV7-7 and TRBJ2-5, is GAGVSQSPRYKVTKRGQDVTLRCDPISSHATLYWYQQALGQGPEFLTYFNYEAQPDKSGLPSDRFSAERPEGSISTLTIQRTEQRDSAMYRCASTYSTSAETQYFGPGTRLLVL.

Points on this clone: At one of its ends the junction is not consistent with the germline gene, which may arise from a read error. The gene calls are TRBV7-7 and TRBJ2-3; D uncertain. This CDR3 contains 14 residues. Germline CDR1 reads SSHAT; CDR2 reads FNYEAQ (reference sequence). DNA of the CDR3: TGTGCTAGCAGCTTAAACCCGTCGGCAGATACGCAGTATTTT. Translating it yields CASSLNPSADTQYF. Using reference TRBV7-7 and TRBJ2-3 for the parts outside the CDR3, the full variable domain is GAGVSQSPRYKVTKRGQDVTLRCDPISSHATLYWYQQALGQGPEFLTYFNYEAQPDKSGLPSDRFSAERPEGSISTLTIQRTEQRDSAMYRCASSLNPSADTQYFGPGTRLTVL.

This rearrangement joins TRBV19 to TRBJ2-7; TRBD2 aligns across 13 bases. Germline trimming cut 5 bases from V and 3 bases from J; bases unmatched to any gene: 4. The CDR3 loop spans 15 amino acids. CDR1 is LNHDA, CDR2 SQIVND, per germline (reference sequence). The CDR3 loop is CASSWGLAGFYEQYF. The DNA for the CDR3 is TGTGCCAGTAGTTGGGGACTAGCGGGGTTCTACGAGCAGTACTTC.

The chain has TRBV7-2 and TRBJ2-1; no clear D. CDR3 length: 14 residues. Germline V gene data show CDR1 as SGHTA and CDR2 as FQGNSA. Trimming shortened V by 2 bases and J by 9 bases, and 14 bases separated the two germline ends. The CDR3 is CASSLSSVFGEQFF. CDR3 nucleotide sequence: TGTGCCAGCAGCTTATCATCGGTGTTTGGTGAGCAGTTCTTC.

J is TRBJ2-7 and V is TRBV6-1, with 8 positions matching TRBD2. This CDR3 is 14 amino acids long. CDR1 is MNHNS and CDR2 is SASEGT in the germline V gene. V trimming: 4 bases; J trimming: 5 bases; junction bases outside the gene matches: 7. The CDR3 here is CASSGLTSAHEQYF. The CDR3 DNA reads TGTGCCAGCAGTGGCTTGACTAGCGCCCACGAGCAGTACTTC.

The V and J genes are TRBV10-3 and TRBJ2-7, with D tentatively TRBD1 (6 bases). V was cut by 5 bases and J by 5 bases, with 19 bases left in between. Germline CDR1 reads ENHRY; CDR2 reads SYGVKD. This CDR3 is built from 15 residues. The CDR3 bases are TGTGCCATCAGTTCATGGGCAGGGGACATGGACGAGCAGTACTTC. Translating it yields CAISSWAGDMDEQYF.

This chain connects TRBV19 to TRBJ1-2; 7 bases agree with TRBD1. With 4 bases clipped from V and 4 bases from J, the junction kept 6 bases outside the gene matches. The germline gives CDR1 LNHDA, CDR2 SQIVND (reference sequence). CDR3 size: 14 residues. The CDR3 nucleotides read TGTGCCAGTAGTACCCGGGACAGACTCTATGGCTACACCTTC. Its translation is CASSTRDRLYGYTF. Based on the CDR3 plus reference TRBV19 and TRBJ1-2, the full variable domain is DGGITQSPKYLFRKEGQNVTLSCEQNLNHDAMYWYRQDPGQGLRLIYYSQIVNDFQKGDIAEGYSVSREKKESFPLTVTSAQKNPTAFYLCASSTRDRLYGYTFGSGTRLTVV.